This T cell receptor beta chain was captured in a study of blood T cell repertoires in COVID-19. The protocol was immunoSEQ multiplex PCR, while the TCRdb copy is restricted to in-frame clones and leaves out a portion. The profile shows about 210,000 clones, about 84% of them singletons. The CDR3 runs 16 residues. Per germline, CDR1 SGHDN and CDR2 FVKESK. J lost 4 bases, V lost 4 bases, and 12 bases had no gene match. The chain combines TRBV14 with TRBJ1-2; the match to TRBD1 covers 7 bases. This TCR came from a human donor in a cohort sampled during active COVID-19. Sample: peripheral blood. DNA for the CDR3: TGTGCCAGCAGCCCATACCGGGACAGCTTCTCCTATGGCTACACCTTC. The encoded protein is CASSPYRDSFSYGYTF.